Below, one TCR beta chain is given with its context. The sample originates from a study of blood T cell repertoires in COVID-19. Trimming shortened V by 5 bases and J by 1 base, and 5 bases separated the two germline ends. CDR3 length equals 12 residues. From germline, CDR1 is SEHNR and CDR2 FQNEAQ (reference sequence). Data came from immunoSEQ multiplex PCR; TCRdb stores just in-frame clones and leaves some out. Among approximately 140,000 clones, over 75% were seen once, and the ten largest hold 10% to 13%. The sequenced material came from peripheral blood. The clonotype comes from a man between 60 and 75 years old with active or convalescent COVID-19. The chain recombines TRBV7-9 with TRBJ1-2; no clear D gene. CDR3 nucleotides: TGTGCCAGCAGCACTGTTAACTATGGCTACACCTTC. Protein sequence: CASSTVNYGYTF. The complete variable domain, with remaining parts taken from reference TRBV7-9 and TRBJ1-2, reads DTGVSQNPRHKITKRGQNVTFRCDPISEHNRLYWYRQTLGQGPEFLTYFQNEAQLEKSRLLSDRFSAERPKGSFSTLEIQRTEQGDSAMYLCASSTVNYGYTFGSGTRLTVV.